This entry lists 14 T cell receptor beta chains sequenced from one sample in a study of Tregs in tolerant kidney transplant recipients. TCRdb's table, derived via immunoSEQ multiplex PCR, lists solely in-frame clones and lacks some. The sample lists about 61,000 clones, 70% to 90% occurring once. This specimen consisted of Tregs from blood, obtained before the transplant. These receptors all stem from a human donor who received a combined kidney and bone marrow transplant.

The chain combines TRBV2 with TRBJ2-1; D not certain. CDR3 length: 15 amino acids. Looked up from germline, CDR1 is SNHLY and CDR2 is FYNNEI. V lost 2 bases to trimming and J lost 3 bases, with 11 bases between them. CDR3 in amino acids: CASSESVWDYNEQFF. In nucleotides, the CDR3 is TGTGCCAGCAGTGAATCCGTCTGGGACTACAATGAGCAGTTCTTC.

Here the CDR3 reads CASSQRDIREGATEAFF. The CDR3 region has the DNA TGCGCCAGCAGCCAACGGGACATCAGGGAGGGGGCCACTGAAGCTTTCTTT. The rearrangement links TRBV4-3 to TRBJ1-1; 7 bases map to TRBD1. Germline lookup yields CDR1 LGHNA and CDR2 YSLEER. The CDR3 sequence is 17 residues long. Trimming cost V 2 bases and J 4 bases; bases outside gene matches: 13.

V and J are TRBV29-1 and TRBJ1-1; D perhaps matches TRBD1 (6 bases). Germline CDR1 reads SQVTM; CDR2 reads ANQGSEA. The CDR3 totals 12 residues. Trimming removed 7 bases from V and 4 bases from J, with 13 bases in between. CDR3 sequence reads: CSGATGTTEAFF. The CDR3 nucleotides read TGCAGCGGGGCCACAGGGACCACTGAAGCTTTCTTT.

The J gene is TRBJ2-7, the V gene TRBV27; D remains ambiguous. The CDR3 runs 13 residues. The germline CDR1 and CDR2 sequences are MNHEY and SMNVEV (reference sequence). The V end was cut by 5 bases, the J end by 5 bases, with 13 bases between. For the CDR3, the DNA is TGTGCCAGCAGTCCCAGAGGCCCTAACGAGCAGTACTTC. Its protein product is CASSPRGPNEQYF.

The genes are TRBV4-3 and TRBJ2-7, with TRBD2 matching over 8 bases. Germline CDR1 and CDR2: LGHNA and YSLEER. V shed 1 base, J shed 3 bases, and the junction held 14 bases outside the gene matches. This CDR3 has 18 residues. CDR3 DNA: TGCGCCAGCAGCCAAGCAAGTTCGTCTAGCGGGTCGGGCTACGAGCAGTACTTC. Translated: CASSQASSSSGSGYEQYF.

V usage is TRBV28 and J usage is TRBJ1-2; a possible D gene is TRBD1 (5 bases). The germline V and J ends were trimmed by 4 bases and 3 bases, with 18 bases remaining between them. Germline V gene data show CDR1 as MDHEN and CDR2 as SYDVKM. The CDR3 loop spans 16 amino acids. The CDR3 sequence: CASSSDVDSPYYGYTF. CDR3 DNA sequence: TGTGCCAGCAGTTCTGACGTTGACAGTCCGTACTATGGCTACACCTTC.

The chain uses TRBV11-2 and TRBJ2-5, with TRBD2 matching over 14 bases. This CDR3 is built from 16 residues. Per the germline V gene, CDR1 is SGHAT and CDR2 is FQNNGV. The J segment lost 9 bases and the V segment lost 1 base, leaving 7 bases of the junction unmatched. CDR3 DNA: TGTGCCAGCAGCTTAGGGGGACTAGCGGGGGTCATGCCCCAGTACTTC. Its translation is CASSLGGLAGVMPQYF. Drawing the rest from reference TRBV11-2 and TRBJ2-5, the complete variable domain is EAGVAQSPRYKIIEKRQSVAFWCNPISGHATLYWYQQILGQGPKLLIQFQNNGVVDDSQLPKDRFSAERLKGVDSTLKIQPAKLEDSAVYLCASSLGGLAGVMPQYFGPGTRLLVL.

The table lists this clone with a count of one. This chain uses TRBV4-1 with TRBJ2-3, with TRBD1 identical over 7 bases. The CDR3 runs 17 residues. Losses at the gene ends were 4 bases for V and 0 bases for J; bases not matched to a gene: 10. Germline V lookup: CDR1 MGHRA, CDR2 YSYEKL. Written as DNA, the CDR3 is TGCGCCAGCAGCCCATGGACAGGCACGCCAAGCACAGATACGCAGTATTTT. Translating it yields CASSPWTGTPSTDTQYF.

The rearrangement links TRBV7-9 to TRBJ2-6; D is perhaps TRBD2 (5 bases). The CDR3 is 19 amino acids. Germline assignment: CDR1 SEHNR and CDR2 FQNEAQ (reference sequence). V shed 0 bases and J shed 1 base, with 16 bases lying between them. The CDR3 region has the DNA TGTGCCAGCAGCTTAGCGCAAGGGAGTGGGAGATCTGGGGCCAACGTCCTGACTTTC. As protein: CASSLAQGSGRSGANVLTF.

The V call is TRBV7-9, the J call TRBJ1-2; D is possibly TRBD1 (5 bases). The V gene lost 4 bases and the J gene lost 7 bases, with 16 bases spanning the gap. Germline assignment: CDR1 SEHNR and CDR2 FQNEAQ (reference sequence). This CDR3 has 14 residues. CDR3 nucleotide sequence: TGTGCCAGCAGCTCTCCGGGACTTACGGGTGGCTACACCTTC. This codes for CASSSPGLTGGYTF.

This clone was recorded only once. For the CDR3, the DNA is TGTGCCAGCAGTGACTCGGGCGGAGGGGCCTATGAAGCTTTCTTT. This sequence encodes CASSDSGGGAYEAFF. The rearrangement joins TRBV6-4 to TRBJ1-1; a possible D gene is TRBD1 (5 bases). V was shortened by 0 bases and J by 7 bases, with 15 bases between the two germline ends. From germline, CDR1 is MRHNA and CDR2 SNTAGT. The CDR3 loop spans 15 amino acids.

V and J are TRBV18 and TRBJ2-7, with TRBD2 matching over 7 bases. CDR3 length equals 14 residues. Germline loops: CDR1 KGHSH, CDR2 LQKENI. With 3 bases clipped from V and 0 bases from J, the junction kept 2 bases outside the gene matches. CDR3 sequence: CASSPGGGSYEQYF. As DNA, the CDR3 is TGTGCCAGCTCACCTGGCGGGGGCTCCTACGAGCAGTACTTC.

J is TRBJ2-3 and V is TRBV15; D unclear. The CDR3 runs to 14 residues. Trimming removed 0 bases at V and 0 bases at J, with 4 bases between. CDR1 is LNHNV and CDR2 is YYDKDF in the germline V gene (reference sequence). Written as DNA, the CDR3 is TGTGCCACCAGCAGAGATTTGAGCACAGATACGCAGTATTTT. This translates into CATSRDLSTDTQYF.

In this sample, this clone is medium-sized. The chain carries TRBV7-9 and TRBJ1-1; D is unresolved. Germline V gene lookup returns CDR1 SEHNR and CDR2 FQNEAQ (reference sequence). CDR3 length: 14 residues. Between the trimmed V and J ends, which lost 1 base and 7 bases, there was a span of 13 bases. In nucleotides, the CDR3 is TGTGCCAGCAGCTTAGAGGGCCTCGGCGGTGAAGCTTTCTTT. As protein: CASSLEGLGGEAFF. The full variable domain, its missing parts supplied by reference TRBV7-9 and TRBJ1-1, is DTGVSQNPRHKITKRGQNVTFRCDPISEHNRLYWYRQTLGQGPEFLTYFQNEAQLEKSRLLSDRFSAERPKGSFSTLEIQRTEQGDSAMYLCASSLEGLGGEAFFGQGTRLTVV.